The 17 T cell receptor beta chains listed next were all sequenced from one sample in a study of neurological immune-mediated disorders. Each CDR3 protein is one row after TCRdb ran MiXCR on the 5' RACE reads. The table lists tens of thousands of distinct CDR3 sequences, 4% of them singletons. Sequencing was performed on CD4+ T cells from blood. These TCRs come from a woman aged 40 to 55 with multiple sclerosis.

This clonotype showed up many times. The V call is TRBV4-1, the J call TRBJ1-2; 9 bases are shared with TRBD1. V was clipped by 2 bases and J by 2 bases; unmatched bases: 3. This CDR3 contains 15 residues. CDR1 MGHRA and CDR2 YSYEKL come from the germline V gene. Here the CDR3 reads CASSQLQGANYGYTF. The CDR3 nucleotides read TGCGCCAGCAGCCAACTACAGGGGGCAAACTATGGCTACACCTTC.

This clonotype was counted ten times or more. The chain couples TRBV5-1 to TRBJ1-4; TRBD1 agrees at 8 bases. Trimming at V came to 5 bases and at J to 8 bases, leaving 8 bases not matched to a gene. Per the germline V gene, CDR1 is SGHRS and CDR2 is YFSETQ. CDR3 length: 14 residues. Here the CDR3 reads CASSSQGAGEKLFF. The CDR3 nucleotides read TGCGCCAGCAGTTCTCAGGGGGCTGGGGAAAAACTGTTTTTT. The entire variable domain, with the rest obtained from reference TRBV5-1 and TRBJ1-4, is as follows: KAGVTQTPRYLIKTRGQQVTLSCSPISGHRSVSWYQQTPGQGLQFLFEYFSETQRNKGNFPGRFSGRQFSNSRSEMNVSTLELGDSALYLCASSSQGAGEKLFFGSGTQLSVL.

This clonotype was counted at least ten times. The genes are TRBV12-5 and TRBJ1-5; D gene uncertain. V lost 1 base and J lost 4, with 5 bases in between. The CDR3 runs 13 residues. The germline gives CDR1 LGHNT, CDR2 FRNRAP. CDR3 in amino acids: CASGLEGNQPQHF. For the CDR3, the DNA is TGTGCTAGTGGTTTGGAGGGAAATCAGCCCCAGCATTTT.

This clonotype came up many times. This rearrangement joins TRBV11-2 to TRBJ1-6; D is uncertain. The germline V gene has CDR1 SGHAT and CDR2 FQNNGV. The CDR3 runs 13 residues. Trimming removed 6 bases at V and 7 bases at J, with 10 bases between. The CDR3 DNA is TGTGCCAGCAGTACCGGTCCCAATTCACCCCTCCACTTT. Translated: CASSTGPNSPLHF.

There are many counts of this clonotype. The rearrangement joins TRBV20-1 to TRBJ2-2; weak D call: TRBD1 (6 bases). The V gene lost 0 bases and the J gene lost 4 bases, with 12 bases spanning the gap. The CDR3 has 15 residues. Germline lookup yields CDR1 DFQATT and CDR2 SNEGSKA (reference sequence). CDR3 in DNA: TGCAGTGCTAGAGATAGGGAAGGGGGCACCGGGGAGCTGTTTTTT. Its translation: CSARDREGGTGELFF.

This clonotype was found many times. The gene calls are TRBV15 and TRBJ2-1; D unclear. This CDR3 contains 16 residues. Germline lookup yields CDR1 LNHNV and CDR2 YYDKDF (reference sequence). Trimming stripped 5 bases from V and 7 bases from J, with 21 bases between. CDR3 amino acids: CATSLRTLRSLNEQFF. In DNA form, the CDR3 reads TGTGCCACCAGCCTCCGGACCCTCCGGAGCCTAAATGAGCAGTTCTTC. Drawing the rest from reference TRBV15 and TRBJ2-1, the complete variable domain is DAMVIQNPRYQVTQFGKPVTLSCSQTLNHNVMYWYQQKSSQAPKLLFHYYDKDFNNEADTPDNFQSRRPNTSFCFLDIRSPGLGDTAMYLCATSLRTLRSLNEQFFGPGTRLTVL.

At least ten counts were recorded for this clonotype. For the CDR3, the DNA is TGTGCCAGCTCACTCACTTACAGGGGGCAGAACTATGGCTACACCTTC. Amino acids: CASSLTYRGQNYGYTF. This sequence joins TRBV18 and TRBJ1-2; 9 bases are shared with TRBD1. This CDR3 comprises 16 residues. Trimming at V came to 4 bases and at J to 2 bases, leaving 8 bases not matched to a gene. Germline lookup yields CDR1 KGHSH and CDR2 LQKENI. Filled out from reference TRBV18 and TRBJ1-2, the complete variable domain reads NAGVMQNPRHLVRRRGQEARLRCSPMKGHSHVYWYRQLPEEGLKFMVYLQKENIIDESGMPKERFSAEFPKEGPSILRIQQVVRGDSAAYFCASSLTYRGQNYGYTFGSGTRLTVV.

This clonotype was observed at least ten times. The chain recombines TRBV20-1 with TRBJ1-4, with 9 bases fitting TRBD1. CDR3 length equals 14 residues. Germline CDR1 and CDR2: DFQATT and SNEGSKA (reference sequence). The V and J ends lost 3 bases and 8 bases, in that order; junction bases with no gene match: 7. The CDR3 bases are TGCAGTGCTAGTCCCCGGACAGGGGAAGAAAAACTGTTTTTT. This codes for CSASPRTGEEKLFF.

This clonotype was counted many times. V is TRBV9 and J is TRBJ2-1; maybe TRBD1 (8 bases). Germline V gene sequence: CDR1 SGDLS, CDR2 YYNGEE. CDR3 size: 13 residues. The germline V and J ends were trimmed by 2 bases and 11 bases, with 14 bases remaining between them. The CDR3 DNA is TGTGCCAGCAGCGTTGAACAGGGGGGGAAGCAGTTCTTC. It codes for CASSVEQGGKQFF.

This clonotype was recorded at least ten times. The genes are TRBV7-3 and TRBJ2-3; D is uncertain. Germline V gives CDR1 SGHTA, CDR2 FQGTGA. Trimming cost V 3 bases and J 4 bases, with 5 bases left between them. CDR3 size: 12 residues. The CDR3 region is CASSLNPDTQYF. The DNA of the CDR3 is TGTGCCAGCAGCTTGAATCCAGATACGCAGTATTTT.

This chain joins TRBV10-1 and TRBJ2-7, with D unresolved. From germline, CDR1 is WNHNN and CDR2 SYGVQD (reference sequence). This CDR3 region has 13 residues. Trimming cost V 2 bases and J 6 bases, with 11 bases left between them. The CDR3 is CASSESGRVEQYF. In DNA, the CDR3 is TGCGCCAGCAGTGAGAGTGGACGGGTCGAGCAGTACTTC.

This clonotype was counted many times. The rearrangement uses TRBV5-1 and TRBJ2-3, with TRBD1 matching over 7 bases. The CDR3 sequence is 15 residues long. Germline-derived CDR1 and CDR2 are SGHRS and YFSETQ. The V segment lost 3 bases and the J segment 5 bases; nucleotides outside the gene matches: 9. CDR3 region: CASSSSTGRRDTQYF. The CDR3 DNA follows: TGCGCCAGCAGCTCATCGACAGGGAGACGAGATACGCAGTATTTT.

This clonotype was counted many times. V usage is TRBV4-1 and J usage is TRBJ1-4; no definite D call. Between the trimmed V and J ends, which lost 5 bases and 5 bases, there was a span of 15 bases. Germline CDR1 MGHRA, CDR2 YSYEKL. The CDR3 has 15 residues. The CDR3 loop is CASSETGRANEKLFF. In nucleotides, the CDR3 is TGCGCCAGCAGCGAGACCGGGAGGGCGAATGAAAAACTGTTTTTT.

This clonotype showed up many times. This chain links TRBV19 with TRBJ2-7; D may match TRBD1 or TRBD2 (6 bases each). V gave up 2 bases and J gave up 0 bases, with 14 bases separating them. The CDR3 spans 16 residues. The V gene's germline CDR1 is LNHDA and CDR2 SQIVND (reference sequence). In DNA, the CDR3 is TGTGCCAGTAGTATACGGAGGGGGACTTCCTCCTACGAGCAGTACTTC. This encodes CASSIRRGTSSYEQYF.

This clonotype showed up many times. The rearrangement joins TRBV20-1 to TRBJ1-1; D is unresolved. Per germline, CDR1 DFQATT and CDR2 SNEGSKA (reference sequence). V lost 1 base and J lost 5, with 11 bases in between. The CDR3 spans 13 residues. The CDR3, as DNA: TGCAGTGCTAGAGGCTGGCGGAGGACTGAAGCTTTCTTT. It encodes CSARGWRRTEAFF.

This clonotype was seen at least ten times. The gene calls are TRBV5-4 and TRBJ2-1, with 11 positions matching TRBD2. The V and J ends lost 0 bases and 7 bases, in that order; junction bases with no gene match: 9. CDR1 and CDR2 from the germline V gene are SGHNT and YYREEE (reference sequence). CDR3 length equals 17 residues. Here the CDR3 reads CASSLDPPSGGRNEQFF. CDR3 DNA sequence: TGTGCCAGCAGCTTGGACCCCCCTAGCGGGGGGAGGAATGAGCAGTTCTTC.

The table lists this clonotype with many counts. The rearrangement links TRBV6-5 to TRBJ1-5; D is possibly TRBD1 (5 bases). V lost 2 bases, J lost 6 bases, and 11 bases lay in between. CDR1 and CDR2 from the germline V gene are MNHEY and SVGAGI. The CDR3 spans 14 residues. CDR3 sequence reads: CASSYGGPGQPQHF. Here the CDR3 DNA reads TGTGCCAGCAGTTACGGGGGTCCGGGTCAGCCCCAGCATTTT.